This TCR beta chain was identified during a study of graft-versus-host responses after intestinal transplantation. Profiled with immunoSEQ multiplex PCR; TCRdb holds only in-frame clones, not every one. The sample yields around 76,000 clones, approximately 94% seen once. In regard to this clone: Its target is unknown.

Between the trimmed V and J ends, which lost 4 bases and 7 bases, there was a span of 14 bases. This CDR3 is 14 amino acids long. Germline V gives CDR1 PRHDT, CDR2 FYEKMQ (reference sequence). The material was unstimulated CD8+ T cells sorted from spleen or lymph node cells, obtained before intestinal transplant. The sequence was collected from a human donor who received an intestinal transplant. This chain connects TRBV13 to TRBJ2-1, with D maybe TRBD2 (5 bases). CDR3 DNA sequence: TGTGCCAGCAGCTCACCATCAAAGCGGAATGAGCAGTTCTTC. Translating gives CASSSPSKRNEQFF.